This entry concerns a single T cell receptor (beta chain). Original data processing: Estimation of nucleated cell counts relied on the amplification of reference gene primers. Assay: immunoSEQ multiplex PCR; the TCRdb copy retains only in-frame clones and omits some. The DNA gave D and trimming, while V, J and clone size come from that table. The sample includes a few hundred thousand clones, 75% to 90% of them seen just once. The sample comes from a study of blood T cell repertoires in COVID-19. Clinical history reported by participants formed the basis on which cohorts were assigned. This TCR was recovered from a woman aged 25 to 45 who had recovered from COVID-19. The material sequenced was PBMCs or T cells enriched from blood (not recorded which).

This chain's CDR3 is CASSLLPWASGAYNEQFF. DNA for the CDR3: TGTGCCAGCAGCTTACTTCCTTGGGCCTCCGGGGCCTACAATGAGCAGTTCTTC. The chain employs TRBV7-9 and TRBJ2-1; possibly TRBD2 for D (5 bases). CDR3 size: 18 residues. The ends were cut back, 2 bases at V and 2 bases at J, with 19 bases in the middle. Germline loops: CDR1 SEHNR, CDR2 FQNEAQ (reference sequence).